This T cell receptor beta chain is from a study of T cell responses to AZD1222 COVID-19 vaccine. Study-wide background: Second doses at about 4 or about 12 weeks were pooled. Study-level results: Most donors were white British and more were female, and clonal diversity was possibly underestimated.

The data were produced by immunoSEQ multiplex PCR, yet TCRdb's version contains in-frame clones alone and is incomplete. The sample carries about 85,000 clones, 86% recorded once. As to this clone: Its target is unknown.

Trimming removed 6 bases at V and 0 bases at J, with 15 bases between. The CDR3 runs to 15 residues. CDR1 MNHEY and CDR2 SVGAGI come from the germline V gene. V and J are TRBV6-5 and TRBJ2-7; D is possibly TRBD1 (6 bases). The sample consisted of peripheral blood, taken on day 0 of AZD1222 vaccination. The sequence derives from an adult in good health. CDR3 protein: CASRPTQGFSYEQYF. CDR3 DNA sequence: TGTGCCAGCAGGCCTACTCAGGGGTTCTCCTACGAGCAGTACTTC.